This T cell receptor beta chain was identified during a study of control samples from healthy donors and cancer patients. The repertoire was sequenced with immunoSEQ multiplex PCR; TCRdb's copy has only in-frame clones and lacks some. The sample lists roughly 170,000 clones; around 93% were seen once. Sequenced sample: blood. This clonotype was sampled from a woman aged 55-69 years in good health.

In DNA, the CDR3 is TGTGCCAGCAGTTCAGGACTGTACTCACGCACAGATACGCAGTATTTT. Its protein is CASSSGLYSRTDTQYF. The chain couples TRBV6-6 to TRBJ2-3; tentatively, D is TRBD2 (5 bases). The CDR3 is 16 amino acids. The germline V gene encodes CDR1 MNHNY and CDR2 SVGAGI (reference sequence). The germline V and J ends were trimmed by 4 bases and 1 base, with 15 bases remaining between them.